This paragraph covers one TCR beta chain sequence. This clonotype has at least ten counts. This clone's antigen is unknown. One base away there is no much larger clone; base qualities are not given. These data originate in a study of regulatory T cells in long-lasting Graves disease (dated by TCRdb to the early 2020s). About the study as a whole: Persistent Graves' disease was defined as persistently positive TSH receptor autoantibodies together with antithyroid drug treatment for over 5 years. Persistent Graves' disease patients were compared with newly diagnosed Graves' disease patients by peripheral blood TCR sequencing and RNA sequencing. The study was conducted in China and was registered as a clinical trial. TCR sequencing covered some 13 persistent and around 20 newly diagnosed Graves' disease patients, around 35 samples in total. In the clinical cohort, patients with persistent Graves' disease had used antithyroid drugs for an average of about 9.3 years.

The sample's time point, from its label and the paper: persistent/refractory GD, antithyroid drugs over 5 years with positive TRAb. RNA was extracted from PBMCs in TRIzol for both TCR sequencing and RNA sequencing. The diagnosis of Graves' disease followed American Thyroid Association guidelines. The patients came from an endocrinology department in Xi'an, China. Each patient gave around 9.2 milliliters of peripheral blood, collected in an EDTA anticoagulant tube. Ficoll Paque Plus density gradient separation was used to isolate PBMCs, and no further T cell sorting was done. An Agilent 2100 Bioanalyzer and agarose gel were used to check RNA quality, and a NanoDrop 2000 was used to measure RNA concentration. Broader findings and caveats from the paper: Patients with persistent disease shared more public clonotypes (about 2,500) than newly diagnosed patients did (approximately 1,000). Only peripheral blood was studied, because thyroid tissue, the primary lesion, was inaccessible. Lower TCR Shannon entropy and fewer highly expanded clones were observed in persistent Graves' disease patients than in newly diagnosed patients, which suggested clonal expansion. Preferential use of TRBV28, TRBJ1-2 and TRBJ2-5 was observed in persistent disease, whereas TRBV20-1 and TRBJ2-1 were favored in newly diagnosed disease. Sequencing and analysis were restricted to the TCR beta chain. The authors acknowledged the small sample size as a limitation that may reduce accuracy.

Trimming takes 7 bases from V and 4 bases from J, and the germline ends sit 11 bases apart. The germline V gene provides CDR1 SNHLY and CDR2 FYNNEI. From the cysteine through the phenylalanine, the CDR3 covers 12 amino acids. Just the 36-base CDR3 DNA is kept, in frame starting at base 1. Library creation used multiplex PCR. The instrument was an Illumina HiSeq 4000. iRepertoire HTBI primers and Arm-PCR amplification of CDR3 regions were used to construct TCR beta libraries. Before sequencing, the PCR products underwent gel purification. The published analysis was carried out like this. Across samples, 62 TRBV and 15 or so TRBJ segments were identified and used for gene usage analysis of CDR3 amino acid clonotypes. COPE and FqMerger were used to merge filtered high-quality paired reads into contigs. BLAST was used to align contigs to IMGT TRBV, TRBD and TRBJ reference genes, and CDR3 was defined according to IMGT. Clonotypes above 0.1% frequency were classified as highly expanded clones. Repertoire diversity was measured by Shannon entropy, and V-J evenness by the Gini coefficient. A clonotype was considered public if more than one individual shared it. The public sequencing data were trimmed at Q25 with fastp and processed into clonotypes with MiXCR by TCRdb, which kept only in-frame beta chains. CDR3 protein duplicates are merged, each entry listing the most common genes and DNA. For this entry, the V and J calls and clone size follow TCRdb and not the study's own pipeline. Present in this sample are under 500,000 distinct CDR3 sequences, around 21% of which were seen just once. The ten largest make up approximately 8% of the sample.

The rearranged segments are TRBV2 and TRBJ2-7; the D gene is perhaps TRBD1, from 6 matching bases. The clonotype was recovered from a female donor with Graves disease. The specimen comprised peripheral blood mononuclear cells (PBMCs), sampled when the disease was refractory, from a patient treated with antithyroid drugs. Read as DNA, the sequence is TGTGCCAGCAAACGAGGGGGATACGAGCAGTACTTC. It specifies CASKRGGYEQYF.